This TCR beta chain was recorded in a study of cytomegalovirus exposure and HLA in healthy donors (dated by TCRdb to the late 2010s). Regarding the research as a whole: A later analysis indicated that the 120 or so validation repertoires were generated on the platform also employed for the 670 or so repertoires of the first cohort. The study aimed to test whether cataloging public T cell receptors could reveal signatures of past pathogen exposure. Besides the first cohort of 550 to 750 subjects, a separate validation cohort made up of about 120 different subjects was used. To predict cytomegalovirus infection status, the study combined high-throughput TCR immunosequencing, statistical association of individual TCRs with disease status, and machine learning.

With respect to this clone: The specificity of this receptor is unknown. No much larger clonotype is one base removed from it; base qualities were not supplied.

Library preparation used the immunoSEQ multiplex PCR assay. The published analysis was carried out like this. A statistical classification framework was developed to diagnose cytomegalovirus status using the catalog of TCR beta chain sequences. The clones in this table, taken by TCRdb from immuneACCESS, are in-frame only. Not every clone is retained; where verified, under half of the shortfall comes from an unresolved V gene, and the cause of the rest is unknown. From that table come the V and J calls and clone size; the DNA was used to work out D and trimming. The sample has 120,000 or so clones on record, roughly 88% of them singletons. Over 1.1% of the sample is taken by the ten largest. The donors belonged to the validation cohort of 90 to 150 subjects, which was separate from the 666-subject first cohort. The paper's findings and limits, for the study overall: Cytomegalovirus status was reported to be diagnosed by the classifier with high specificity and sensitivity in both the original and validation cohorts. In vitro tests confirmed that three of the cytomegalovirus-associated TCR beta chains recognize cytomegalovirus antigens. Across donors, most TCR sequences were observed very rarely, whereas some public TCRs were present in many individuals. Subsequent analysis determined that TCRs grouped into clusters in the first cohort also showed a tendency toward co-occurrence across the roughly 120 validation repertoires, and about 94% of cluster scores exceeded 0. In the study, 150 to 200 TCR beta chains were listed as associated with cytomegalovirus. A later analysis lacked HLA typing for the validation cohort, so it scored co-occurrence in that cohort across all 130 or so repertoires. The authors suggested that the approach could potentially be extended to other disease states and immunological phenotypes.

The germline V gene encodes CDR1 LGHNA and CDR2 YSLEER. Deletion took 0 bases off V and 5 bases off J, with a span of 11 bases between the germline ends. From its cysteine to its phenylalanine, the CDR3 spans 16 amino acids. Of the read, only the CDR3 DNA is kept; its 48 bases are in frame from base 1. The V gene is TRBV4-3 and the J gene is TRBJ1-6; no confident D gene assignment can be made. This TCR was sampled from a woman in her 30s in good health and CMV-seropositive. Sequences were obtained from PBMCs. The nucleotide sequence reads TGCGCCAGCAGCCAAGACCCCCCGGGGAATAATTCACCCCTCCACTTT. This translates into CASSQDPPGNNSPLHF.